The 29 T cell receptor beta chains given below trace back to one sample, sequenced in a study of T cell responses to AZD1222 COVID-19 vaccine. Measured with immunoSEQ multiplex PCR; TCRdb has only the in-frame clones, and not every one. This sample has under 200,000 clones, with roughly 90% found just once. The sequences come from peripheral blood, collected 28 days after the second AZD1222 dose. All receptors derive from an adult who received the AZD1222 COVID-19 vaccine.

This sequence joins TRBV7-9 and TRBJ2-2; TRBD1 agrees at 9 bases. The CDR3 has 15 amino acids. CDR1 and CDR2 (germline): SEHNR, FQNEAQ (reference sequence). J gave up 4 bases and V 5 bases, and 5 bases lay outside the gene matches. CDR3 DNA: TGTGCCAGCAGCCTACAGGGGGCTAGCACCGGGGAGCTGTTTTTT. As protein: CASSLQGASTGELFF.

This rearrangement joins TRBV7-2 to TRBJ2-2; D is undetermined. V was pared by 8 bases and J by 7 bases, with 14 bases between. The CDR3 is made up of 13 amino acids. Germline V CDR1 and CDR2: SGHTA, FQGNSA. This chain's CDR3 is CASSKARSGELFF. For the CDR3, the DNA is TGTGCCAGCTCTAAGGCGCGGAGCGGGGAGCTGTTTTTT.

The V gene is TRBV2, the J gene TRBJ2-5; the match to TRBD1 covers 11 bases. Germline-derived CDR1 and CDR2 are SNHLY and FYNNEI. The junction had 9 bases not matched to a gene; V was cut back by 7 bases and J by 5 bases. The CDR3 covers 15 residues. CDR3 coding DNA: TGTGCCAGCAAATTTAGGACAGGGGGCTCGGAGACCCAGTACTTC. Residues: CASKFRTGGSETQYF.

This clone was seen a single time. The J gene is TRBJ2-5, the V gene TRBV10-2; 7 nucleotides line up with TRBD1. The V gene's germline CDR1 is WSHSY and CDR2 SAAADI. With 8 bases clipped from V and 4 bases from J, the junction kept 4 bases outside the gene matches. This CDR3 contains 12 residues. The CDR3 reads CASLGGPETQYF. CDR3 in DNA: TGCGCCAGCTTAGGGGGCCCAGAGACCCAGTACTTC.

The chain employs TRBV20-1 and TRBJ1-3; the D is unclear. CDR1 DFQATT and CDR2 SNEGSKA come from the germline V gene (reference sequence). The CDR3 sequence is 12 residues long. Trimming left V 3 bases short and J 5 bases short, with 8 bases between. The chain's CDR3 is CSASDGRNTIYF. The CDR3 DNA sequence: TGCAGTGCTAGTGACGGGAGAAACACCATATATTTT.

V and J are TRBV5-5 and TRBJ2-7; no clear D gene. CDR1 is SGHKS, CDR2 YYEKEE, per germline (reference sequence). The CDR3 is 14 residues long. V lost 10 bases and J lost 1, with 18 bases in between. The CDR3 region is CASLFRFQSYEQYF. The DNA of the CDR3 is TGTGCCTCCCTGTTTCGTTTTCAATCCTACGAGCAGTACTTC.

The genes are TRBV15 and TRBJ1-2; D uncertain. This CDR3 comprises 15 residues. V was pared by 0 bases and J by 0 bases, with 8 bases between. CDR1 and CDR2 from the germline V gene are LNHNV and YYDKDF (reference sequence). The CDR3 nucleotides are TGTGCCACCAGCAGAGATCGAAGTTCTAACTATGGCTACACCTTC. Its translation: CATSRDRSSNYGYTF.

V gene TRBV7-2 combines with J gene TRBJ1-1; D remains unclear. Trimming took off 4 bases at V and 1 base at J, with 10 bases between the two ends. The CDR3 totals 14 residues. Germline V gives CDR1 SGHTA, CDR2 FQGNSA. CDR3 sequence reads: CASSSDVKNTEAFF. In DNA, the CDR3 is TGTGCCAGCAGCTCCGACGTCAAGAACACTGAAGCTTTCTTT.

The J gene is TRBJ2-1, the V gene TRBV11-2, with D unclear. Trimming stripped 5 bases from V and 6 bases from J, with 5 bases between. The CDR3 runs to 11 residues. Germline CDR1 SGHAT, CDR2 FQNNGV. CDR3 sequence (DNA): TGTGCCAGCAGCGTCGTCAATGAGCAGTTCTTC. Translated: CASSVVNEQFF.

The chain has TRBV4-3 and TRBJ1-1; no clear D. Germline V gene lookup returns CDR1 LGHNA and CDR2 YSLEER. The CDR3 length is 13 residues. V dropped 0 bases and J dropped 6 bases, with 8 bases sitting between them. The CDR3 nucleotides are TGCGCCAGCAGCCAAGAATCCGGCTCTGAAGCTTTCTTT. Its translation is CASSQESGSEAFF.

This clone was recorded once. V is TRBV4-1 and J is TRBJ2-3, with D hard to call. The CDR3 spans 11 residues. V was shortened by 5 bases and J by 9 bases, with 9 bases between the two germline ends. Per germline, CDR1 MGHRA and CDR2 YSYEKL. CDR3 coding DNA: TGCGCCAGCAGCAACCCGGAGACGCAGTATTTT. Its translation is CASSNPETQYF.

The chain couples TRBV7-3 to TRBJ2-3; D is undetermined. The CDR3 is 15 amino acids. The germline CDR1 and CDR2 sequences are SGHTA and FQGTGA. V was cut by 2 bases and J by 9 bases, with 18 bases left in between. The CDR3 reads CASSLVLDHSGTQYF. For the CDR3, the DNA is TGTGCCAGCAGCTTAGTCCTCGATCATTCTGGCACGCAGTATTTT.

The chain couples TRBV5-1 to TRBJ1-4; D is unclear. The V end lost 0 bases, the J end lost 0 bases, and 12 bases lay between the germline ends. The CDR3 spans 17 residues. Germline V gene sequence: CDR1 SGHRS, CDR2 YFSETQ. The CDR3 sequence is CASSLGLGRATNEKLFF. The CDR3 bases are TGCGCCAGCAGCTTGGGCCTTGGGAGGGCAACTAATGAAAAACTGTTTTTT.

This sequence joins TRBV11-2 and TRBJ2-3; the D gene is possibly TRBD1 (6 bases). This CDR3 comprises 15 residues. CDR1 is SGHAT, CDR2 FQNNGV, per germline. The V and J ends lost 0 bases and 5 bases respectively, with 12 bases between them. Written as DNA, the CDR3 is TGTGCCAGCAGCTTAGATCGTGGGGGCAGAGATACGCAGTATTTT. Encoded protein: CASSLDRGGRDTQYF.

The chain couples TRBV27 to TRBJ2-7, with D tentatively TRBD1 (6 bases). Per the germline V gene, CDR1 is MNHEY and CDR2 is SMNVEV (reference sequence). This CDR3 is 15 amino acids long. The V end lost 1 base, the J end lost 2 bases, and 12 bases lay between the germline ends. The CDR3 here is CASSLFWTDPYEQYF. The CDR3 DNA reads as TGTGCCAGCAGTTTATTTTGGACAGACCCCTACGAGCAGTACTTC.

This chain joins TRBV30 and TRBJ2-7, with D perhaps TRBD1 (6 bases). Germline values: CDR1 GTSNPN, CDR2 SVGIG (reference sequence). Trimming removed 1 base from V and 7 bases from J, with 14 bases in between. The CDR3 totals 13 residues. The CDR3 DNA reads as TGTGCCTGGAGTGACACAGGGATTGTGGAGCAGTACTTC. It is translated as CAWSDTGIVEQYF.

The chain carries TRBV29-1 and TRBJ1-5; 9 bases are a match to TRBD1. The V gene end was trimmed by 5 bases and the J gene end by 6 bases; junction bases not matched to a gene: 2. Germline loops: CDR1 SQVTM, CDR2 ANQGSEA. The CDR3 has 12 amino acids. The CDR3 DNA is TGCAGCGTTTCGACAGGGGGTCAGCCCCAGCATTTT. Its protein is CSVSTGGQPQHF.

The chain recombines TRBV4-2 with TRBJ2-1, with 12 nucleotides matching TRBD2. The J segment lost 6 bases and the V segment lost 4 bases, leaving 4 bases of the junction unmatched. CDR3 length: 15 amino acids. Per germline, CDR1 LGHNA and CDR2 YNFKEQ. CDR3 nucleotide sequence: TGTGCCAGCAGCCCCCTAGCGGGGGGGCTCAATGAGCAGTTCTTC. It is translated as CASSPLAGGLNEQFF.

The chain recombines TRBV25-1 with TRBJ2-2; D unclear. Germline-derived CDR1 and CDR2 are MGHDK and SYGVNS. The ends were cut back, 5 bases at V and 6 bases at J, with 7 bases in the middle. The CDR3 contains 12 residues. Here the CDR3 DNA reads TGTGCCAGCAGTCTGGCAGCCGGGGAGCTGTTTTTT. It codes for CASSLAAGELFF.

The CDR3 here is CASSTGADGYTF. The CDR3 coding sequence is TGTGCCAGCAGTACAGGGGCCGATGGCTACACCTTC. The chain carries TRBV12-3 or TRBV12-4 and TRBJ1-2; 7 bases are a match to TRBD1. The V gene end was trimmed by 5 bases and the J gene end by 6 bases; junction bases not matched to a gene: 3. The CDR3 has 12 amino acids.

This chain joins TRBV15 and TRBJ2-1; 12 positions agree with TRBD2. The CDR3 length is 16 residues. The J segment lost 5 bases and the V segment lost 1 base, leaving 3 bases of the junction unmatched. Germline assignment: CDR1 LNHNV and CDR2 YYDKDF (reference sequence). CDR3 nucleotides: TGTGCCACCAGCAGAGCAAGGACTAGCGGGGACAATGAGCAGTTCTTC. Translation gives CATSRARTSGDNEQFF.

J is TRBJ1-6 and V is TRBV14; no clear D gene. Germline lookup yields CDR1 SGHDN and CDR2 FVKESK. The V and J ends lost 1 base and 6 bases respectively, with 7 bases between them. The CDR3 contains 14 residues. CDR3 in DNA: TGTGCCAGCAGCCAAGGGTTGACTAATTCACCCCTCCACTTT. Translated: CASSQGLTNSPLHF.

This rearrangement joins TRBV25-1 to TRBJ2-7; 12 nucleotides align to TRBD1. The CDR3 runs to 14 residues. The V segment lost 8 bases and the J segment 4 bases; nucleotides outside the gene matches: 6. Germline CDR1 MGHDK, CDR2 SYGVNS. The CDR3 region is CASGGQGALYEQYF. In DNA, the CDR3 is TGTGCCAGCGGGGGACAGGGGGCCTTGTACGAGCAGTACTTC.

The chain has TRBV2 and TRBJ1-4, with D possibly being TRBD1 (5 bases). Germline V gives CDR1 SNHLY, CDR2 FYNNEI. Trimming stripped 7 bases from V and 10 bases from J, with 22 bases between. This CDR3 region has 15 residues. CDR3 loop: CASNKEDIGTGKLFF. CDR3 in DNA: TGTGCCAGCAACAAGGAGGACATCGGGACTGGAAAACTGTTTTTT.

The chain combines TRBV25-1 with TRBJ1-2; 9 positions match TRBD1. CDR3 length: 18 residues. V trimming: 4 bases; J trimming: 3 bases; junction bases outside the gene matches: 15. Germline assignment: CDR1 MGHDK and CDR2 SYGVNS. CDR3: CASSGWGTGRGPDYGYTF. CDR3 coding DNA: TGTGCCAGCAGTGGTTGGGGGACAGGGAGGGGACCAGACTATGGCTACACCTTC.

J is TRBJ1-1 and V is TRBV4-1; D remains unclear. Germline CDR1 reads MGHRA; CDR2 reads YSYEKL. V shed 1 base and J shed 8 bases, with 5 bases lying between them. The length of the CDR3 is 11 residues. CDR3 nucleotide sequence: TGCGCCAGCAGCCAAGGGTGGGAAGCTTTCTTT. It codes for CASSQGWEAFF.

CDR3 sequence (DNA): TGTGCCAGCAGTTCTTACAGGGGGCTAGATGACACTGAAGCTTTCTTT. It is translated as CASSSYRGLDDTEAFF. This rearrangement joins TRBV6-5 to TRBJ1-1; 9 nucleotides agree with TRBD1. The CDR3 sequence is 16 residues long. After removal of 4 bases from V and 3 bases from J, the junction contained 9 bases not matched to a gene. Germline values: CDR1 MNHEY, CDR2 SVGAGI.

This clone was recorded once. The V call is TRBV6-6, the J call TRBJ2-7; D is undetermined. The germline V and J ends were trimmed by 3 bases and 0 bases, with 6 bases remaining between them. CDR1 MNHNY and CDR2 SVGAGI come from the germline V gene (reference sequence). The CDR3 has 13 amino acids. CDR3 coding DNA: TGTGCCAGCAGTTATAGAGTCTCCTACGAGCAGTACTTC. Translating gives CASSYRVSYEQYF.

CDR3 sequence (DNA): TGTGCCAGCAGCCCGCGGACAGGGAGGATGAACACTGAAGCTTTCTTT. Protein product: CASSPRTGRMNTEAFF. The chain combines TRBV14 with TRBJ1-1; 8 positions agree with TRBD1. The junction had 7 bases not matched to a gene; V was cut back by 4 bases and J by 0 bases. The CDR3 spans 16 residues. Germline CDR1 and CDR2: SGHDN and FVKESK.